A single sample gave rise to the 30 T cell receptor beta chains below, sequenced in a study of CD8+CD57+ T cells in acquired aplastic anemia. Individuals selected for sequencing had exhibited CD8+CD57+ cell expansion on flow cytometry. Genomic DNA provided the template from which TCR beta VDJ and CDR3 profiles were obtained. Using its own MiXCR run on the reads, TCRdb lists one record per CDR3 protein. Of about 160,000 distinct CDR3 sequences detected, 45% to 55% appear once; the ten largest clones hold 25% to 40%. Sequencing was done on a sample of sorted CD4+, CD8+, or CD8+CD57+ T cells (not recorded which) from PBMCs. The receptors were gathered from a human donor with aplastic anemia.

With respect to this clonotype: Here the CDR3 omits its conserved ending phenylalanine or tryptophan, so a read error is the likely source. V is TRBV2 and J is TRBJ2-7; TRBD1 might be the D (6 bases). CDR3 length: 14 residues. Trimming took 5 bases from V and 6 from J, leaving 17 bases between them. CDR1 and CDR2 (germline): SNHLY, FYNNEI. CDR3 nucleotide sequence: TGTGCCAGCAGTCTCCAAACAGCACAGGGCGAGCAGTACTTA. It translates to CASSLQTAQGEQYL.

The CDR3 spells CASSNTGGALRRNTEAFF. CDR3 nucleotide sequence: TGTGCCAGCAGTAACACAGGGGGAGCGTTAAGAAGGAACACTGAAGCTTTCTTT. The chain carries TRBV6-2 or TRBV6-3 and TRBJ1-1; TRBD1 matches at 8 bases. The CDR3 is made up of 18 amino acids. With 5 bases clipped from V and 1 base from J, the junction kept 15 bases outside the gene matches. Germline V gives CDR1 MNHEY, CDR2 SVGEGT.

This chain connects TRBV19 to TRBJ2-4; D may be TRBD2 (6 bases). Germline lookup yields CDR1 LNHDA and CDR2 SQIVND (reference sequence). The germline V and J ends were trimmed by 3 bases and 5 bases, with 17 bases remaining between them. The CDR3 totals 16 residues. The CDR3 loop reads CASSIFGGKVQNIQYF. The DNA for the CDR3 is TGTGCCAGTAGTATCTTTGGGGGGAAGGTACAAAACATTCAGTACTTC.

The V gene is TRBV10-3, the J gene TRBJ2-1; D might be TRBD2 (6 bases). The CDR3 contains 12 residues. Per germline, CDR1 ENHRY and CDR2 SYGVKD. Trimming took off 4 bases at V and 7 bases at J, with 8 bases between the two ends. This CDR3 is CAISAAGNEQFF. The CDR3 DNA sequence: TGTGCCATCAGTGCGGCGGGGAATGAGCAGTTCTTC.

This chain connects TRBV30 to TRBJ1-2, with D perhaps TRBD1 (5 bases). The V gene's germline CDR1 is GTSNPN and CDR2 SVGIG (reference sequence). The CDR3 is 12 residues long. V dropped 5 bases and J dropped 7 bases, with 14 bases sitting between them. The DNA for the CDR3 is TGTGCCTGGGGGGCGGGGCGAGGTGGCTACACCTTC. Translating gives CAWGAGRGGYTF.

This clonotype was detected many times. The chain has TRBV19 and TRBJ2-5; 11 nucleotides agree with TRBD1. Germline CDR1 and CDR2: LNHDA and SQIVND (reference sequence). This CDR3 region has 16 residues. Trimming removed 5 bases from V and 1 base from J; junction bases left unmatched: 6. The CDR3 here is CASSHRDRGSQETQYF. CDR3 DNA: TGTGCCAGTAGTCACCGGGACAGGGGGTCCCAAGAGACCCAGTACTTC.

This clonotype was recorded at least ten times. This rearrangement joins TRBV5-6 to TRBJ2-7; 9 nucleotides agree with TRBD1. V trimming: 3 bases; J trimming: 3 bases; junction bases outside the gene matches: 1. The CDR3 is 13 amino acids. Germline V gene data show CDR1 as SGHDT and CDR2 as YYEEEE. The DNA for the CDR3 is TGTGCCAGCAGCTGGGACAGGGACTACGAGCAGTACTTC. Amino acids: CASSWDRDYEQYF.

This clonotype was recorded many times. The chain uses TRBV7-9 and TRBJ2-5, with D unresolved. This CDR3 has 12 amino acids. Germline lookup yields CDR1 SEHNR and CDR2 FQNEAQ (reference sequence). V was cut by 7 bases and J by 2 bases, with 8 bases left in between. CDR3 in DNA: TGTGCCAGCAACCATGGACAAGAGACCCAGTACTTC. This sequence encodes CASNHGQETQYF.

This clonotype occurred a few times. The genes are TRBV6-5 and TRBJ2-1; D remains ambiguous. Germline values: CDR1 MNHEY, CDR2 SVGAGI. This CDR3 is 13 amino acids long. The V end was cut by 4 bases, the J end by 7 bases, with 11 bases between. DNA of the CDR3: TGTGCCAGCAGTTTGCCCCGCAAAAATGAGCAGTTCTTC. As protein: CASSLPRKNEQFF.

Remarks on this clonotype: One end of the junction is discordant with germline, which a read error may explain. The rearrangement uses TRBV6-1 and TRBJ2-7, with 7 bases matching TRBD2. This CDR3 region has 14 residues. Germline V gene data show CDR1 as MNHNS and CDR2 as SASEGT. CDR3 region: CVSTGRAGVVEQYF. The DNA for the CDR3 is TGTGTCAGCACTGGCCGGGCGGGAGTGGTCGAGCAGTACTTC.

Many counts were recorded for this clonotype. This chain connects TRBV7-2 to TRBJ2-1; D is unclear. CDR3 length equals 13 residues. From germline, CDR1 is SGHTA and CDR2 FQGNSA. Trimming shortened V by 1 base and J by 9 bases, and 10 bases separated the two germline ends. CDR3 DNA sequence: TGTGCCAGCAGCTTAGTCACATTCCCTGAGCAGTTCTTC. Protein product: CASSLVTFPEQFF.

Here the CDR3 DNA reads TGTGCCAGCGGGGGGTCGACAGGGGACAACTATGGCTACACCTTC. This codes for CASGGSTGDNYGYTF. The chain employs TRBV6-1 and TRBJ1-2, with 8 bases that match TRBD1. CDR1 is MNHNS and CDR2 is SASEGT in the germline V gene. The ends lost 8 bases at V and 2 bases at J; junction bases unmatched: 10. The CDR3 runs to 15 residues.

The chain recombines TRBV29-1 with TRBJ2-5, with 9 bases matching TRBD1. The CDR3 spans 12 residues. Germline lookup yields CDR1 SQVTM and CDR2 ANQGSEA. Losses at the gene ends were 4 bases for V and 5 bases for J; bases not matched to a gene: 2. Here the CDR3 DNA reads TGCAGCGTTGCGACAGGGGGGGAGACCCAGTACTTC. Amino acids: CSVATGGETQYF.

This clonotype was detected only a few times. The chain is built from TRBV15 and TRBJ2-1; a weak D match, TRBD1 (6 bases). Germline CDR1 and CDR2: LNHNV and YYDKDF (reference sequence). V was clipped by 4 bases and J by 7 bases, with 14 bases between them. The CDR3 has 14 amino acids. The DNA of the CDR3 is TGTGCCACCAGCACCTGGACAGATAAGAATGAGCAGTTCTTC. Protein sequence: CATSTWTDKNEQFF.

V and J are TRBV29-1 and TRBJ1-4; D remains unclear. Germline CDR1 reads SQVTM; CDR2 reads ANQGSEA. This CDR3 region has 14 residues. V was cut by 8 bases and J by 0 bases, with 13 bases left in between. The CDR3 bases are TGCAGCAGTTACCCGGAGGCAACTAATGAAAAACTGTTTTTT. Protein product: CSSYPEATNEKLFF. Together with reference TRBV29-1 and TRBJ1-4, the CDR3 gives the full variable domain: SAVISQKPSRDICQRGTSLTIQCQVDSQVTMMFWYRQQPGQSLTLIATANQGSEATYESGFVIDKFPISRPNLTFSTLTVSNMSPEDSSIYLCSSYPEATNEKLFFGSGTQLSVL.

The V and J genes are TRBV10-3 and TRBJ1-2, with a tentative D call TRBD1 (6 bases). V dropped 2 bases and J dropped 8 bases, with 18 bases sitting between them. CDR1 ENHRY and CDR2 SYGVKD come from the germline V gene. The CDR3 consists of 15 residues. The CDR3 loop reads CAISELSGQSSGYTF. Written as DNA, the CDR3 is TGTGCCATCAGTGAGCTGTCGGGACAATCATCCGGCTACACCTTC.

This clonotype was counted many times. The chain carries TRBV5-4 and TRBJ2-6; D perhaps matches TRBD2 (5 bases). Germline CDR1 SGHNT, CDR2 YYREEE (reference sequence). There are 15 residues in the CDR3. V lost 5 bases to trimming and J lost 3 bases, with 12 bases between them. CDR3 amino acids: CASRDSTLGANVLTF. CDR3 nucleotides: TGTGCCAGCAGGGACTCCACTCTTGGGGCCAACGTCCTGACTTTC.

The chain has TRBV20-1 and TRBJ1-5, with D perhaps TRBD1 (5 bases). The CDR3 sequence is 14 residues long. Trimming removed 5 bases from V and 7 bases from J, with 18 bases in between. The germline V gene has CDR1 DFQATT and CDR2 SNEGSKA (reference sequence). CDR3 loop: CSALVIQGFQPQHF. The CDR3 bases are TGCAGTGCTCTCGTAATTCAGGGATTCCAGCCCCAGCATTTT.

This clonotype has at least ten counts. This chain connects TRBV7-9 to TRBJ1-1; no clear D gene. There are 11 residues in the CDR3. V was shortened by 7 bases and J by 1 base, with 4 bases between the two germline ends. Germline values: CDR1 SEHNR, CDR2 FQNEAQ (reference sequence). For the CDR3, the DNA is TGTGCCAGCAAGGGGAACACTGAAGCTTTCTTT. It specifies CASKGNTEAFF.

The chain links TRBV6-2 or TRBV6-3 to TRBJ2-2; perhaps TRBD2 as D (6 bases). V was shortened by 1 base and J by 6 bases, with 24 bases between the two germline ends. Germline V CDR1 and CDR2: MNHEY, SVGEGT. This CDR3 comprises 19 residues. CDR3: CASSYFMAGPPSEAGELFF. The CDR3 DNA reads TGTGCCAGCAGTTACTTCATGGCGGGACCCCCGTCAGAAGCCGGGGAGCTGTTTTTT.

The V call is TRBV19, the J call TRBJ2-7; no reliable D call. CDR3 length equals 13 residues. Trimming pared 4 bases from V and 6 bases from J, leaving 13 bases between. Germline V gene data show CDR1 as LNHDA and CDR2 as SQIVND (reference sequence). CDR3 residues: CASSTDVWAEQYF. The CDR3 nucleotides are TGTGCCAGTAGTACCGACGTGTGGGCCGAGCAGTACTTC.

In this sample, this clonotype turned up many times. V usage is TRBV24-1 and J usage is TRBJ2-3, with D perhaps matching TRBD1 (6 bases). The germline CDR1 and CDR2 sequences are KGHDR and SFDVKD. Deletions cut 0 bases from V and 4 bases from J, with 16 bases between. The CDR3 has 17 residues. Here the CDR3 DNA reads TGTGCCACCAGTGATTTGAGCGACGGAAAGGGGGCAGATACGCAGTATTTT. This gives the protein CATSDLSDGKGADTQYF.

This clonotype has a handful of counts. The chain links TRBV25-1 to TRBJ2-3, with D possibly matching TRBD1 (5 bases). From germline, CDR1 is MGHDK and CDR2 SYGVNS. The CDR3 covers 16 residues. V was cut by 2 bases and J by 2 bases, with 14 bases left in between. The CDR3 reads CASSETLQGITDTQYF. The CDR3, as DNA: TGTGCCAGCAGTGAAACCTTGCAGGGCATCACAGATACGCAGTATTTT.

This clonotype has a handful of counts. CDR3 in DNA: TGTGCCAGCAGTCCCGGGACAGGGCAAGAGCCCCAGCATTTT. Translated, it gives CASSPGTGQEPQHF. The V and J genes are TRBV27 and TRBJ1-5; 9 bases match TRBD1. The trim removed 5 bases at V and 8 bases at J, leaving 7 bases unmatched. CDR3 size: 14 residues. Germline CDR1 and CDR2: MNHEY and SMNVEV (reference sequence).

This clonotype was detected ten times or more. The rearrangement uses TRBV9 and TRBJ2-1; no clear D gene. V was pared by 6 bases and J by 0 bases, with 10 bases between. The CDR3 loop spans 14 amino acids. Germline CDR1 SGDLS, CDR2 YYNGEE. Here the CDR3 reads CASKKVSSYNEQFF. CDR3 coding DNA: TGTGCCAGCAAGAAAGTTAGCTCCTACAATGAGCAGTTCTTC.

In the case of this clonotype: A much larger clone lies one base from this, so it may be a read error. The J gene is TRBJ2-3, the V gene TRBV7-2; unclear D gene. The CDR3 consists of 13 residues. CDR1 and CDR2 (germline): SGHTA, FQGNSA. CDR3: CANSWDSTDTQYF. CDR3 DNA sequence: TGTGCCAACAGCTGGGATAGCACAGATACGCAGTATTTT.

This clonotype was seen at least ten times. The V call is TRBV5-6, the J call TRBJ1-4; D is unclear. V was pared by 1 base and J by 0 bases, with 4 bases between. The CDR3 totals 14 residues. CDR1 and CDR2 from the germline V gene are SGHDT and YYEEEE. CDR3 in amino acids: CASSLSATNEKLFF. The CDR3 DNA follows: TGTGCCAGCAGCTTGTCTGCAACTAATGAAAAACTGTTTTTT.

With respect to this clonotype: It may be a read error: a sequence one base away is much more abundant. The chain links TRBV4-1 to TRBJ1-1, with a tentative D call TRBD1 (6 bases). The CDR3 has 13 amino acids. Germline assignment: CDR1 MGHRA and CDR2 YSYEKL. The CDR3 region is CASGQEGGPEAFF. The CDR3 nucleotides read TGCGCCAGCGGCCAAGAGGGGGGTCCTGAAGCTTTCTTT.

This clonotype came up a few times. This sequence may be a read error, since a much larger clone differs from it by one base. CDR3 sequence reads: CSARDDTVGGASTDTQYF. CDR3 nucleotide sequence: TGCAGTGCTAGAGATGATACGGTTGGCGGCGCTAGCACAGATACGCAGTATTTT. The V gene is TRBV20-1, the J gene TRBJ2-3; D unclear. The CDR3 totals 18 residues. V was cut by 0 bases and J by 0 bases, with 19 bases left in between. Per germline, CDR1 DFQATT and CDR2 SNEGSKA (reference sequence).

The rearrangement links TRBV27 to TRBJ1-2; 7 bases are a match to TRBD1. The CDR3 consists of 13 residues. Germline values: CDR1 MNHEY, CDR2 SMNVEV (reference sequence). With 8 bases clipped from V and 2 bases from J, the junction kept 5 bases outside the gene matches. CDR3 bases: TGTGCCAGCGCCCTGACAGGGAACTATGGCTACACCTTC. As protein: CASALTGNYGYTF.